A single sample is the source of the 16 T cell receptor beta chains below, sequenced in a study of prognosis after radiotherapy for stage I lung cancer. From genomic DNA, TCR beta CDR3 was amplified by two-round multiplex PCR. It was primers specific to each TRBV and TRBJ gene that first-round PCR used. Each CDR3 protein gets one entry after TCRdb re-called the multiplex PCR reads with MiXCR. The sample lists roughly 13,000 distinct CDR3 sequences; roughly 50% were seen once. The source material was PBMCs, sampled before or after stereotactic body radiation therapy (not recorded which). These receptors all stem from a donor of 50 years or more with non-small cell lung cancer.

The rearrangement joins TRBV11-2 to TRBJ1-6; unclear D gene. From germline, CDR1 is SGHAT and CDR2 FQNNGV. The germline V and J ends were trimmed by 7 bases and 10 bases, with 17 bases remaining between them. The length of the CDR3 is 14 residues. CDR3 coding DNA: TGTGCCAGCACACAAACTCCGATGGACTCACCCCTCCACTTT. This encodes CASTQTPMDSPLHF.

By share, this clonotype ranks as medium-sized (0.01 to 0.1%). The V call is TRBV7-8, the J call TRBJ2-1; 9 bases fit TRBD2. Germline V gene lookup returns CDR1 SGHVS and CDR2 FQNEAQ. V lost 4 bases, J lost 4 bases, and 17 bases stayed unmatched. This CDR3 contains 19 residues. The CDR3 DNA is TGTGCCAGCAGCTCGTCCACATTGACTAGCGGAGGAAGATACAATGAGCAGTTCTTC. This codes for CASSSSTLTSGGRYNEQFF.

This clonotype turned up a few times. One end of the junction varies from germline; a read error may be responsible. The chain employs TRBV5-4 and TRBJ1-2; perhaps TRBD1 as D (5 bases). There are 14 residues in the CDR3. Germline V gives CDR1 SGHNT, CDR2 YYREEE (reference sequence). For the CDR3, the DNA is TGTGCCAGCAGCGATCAGGGTCGGAACTATGGCTACATCTTC. Protein sequence: CASSDQGRNYGYIF. Supplemented by reference TRBV5-4 and TRBJ1-2, the full variable domain reads ETGVTQSPTHLIKTRGQQVTLRCSSQSGHNTVSWYQQALGQGPQFIFQYYREEENGRGNFPPRFSGLQFPNYSSELNVNALELDDSALYLCASSDQGRNYGYIFGSGTRLTVV.

This clonotype qualifies as medium-sized. The chain links TRBV4-3 to TRBJ1-3; D gene unclear. The germline V and J ends were trimmed by 1 base and 4 bases, with 5 bases remaining between them. The CDR3 runs 13 residues. Germline V gene sequence: CDR1 LGHNA, CDR2 YSLEER. In DNA, the CDR3 is TGCGCCAGCAGCCAAGCAAGGGGAAACACCATATATTTT. This codes for CASSQARGNTIYF.

This clonotype is medium-sized within its sample. The chain has TRBV19 and TRBJ2-3, with 14 nucleotides matching TRBD2. Germline CDR1 is LNHDA and CDR2 is SQIVND (reference sequence). V was pared by 7 bases and J by 3 bases, with 3 bases of the junction left unmatched. This CDR3 comprises 15 residues. CDR3 protein: CASMRTSGRTDTQYF. The DNA of the CDR3 is TGTGCCAGTATGCGGACTAGCGGGAGGACAGATACGCAGTATTTT.

The chain couples TRBV6-2 or TRBV6-3 to TRBJ2-1; 12 bases fit TRBD2. V was clipped by 6 bases and J by 6 bases; unmatched bases: 6. Germline CDR1 MNHEY, CDR2 SVGEGT. The length of the CDR3 is 15 residues. The DNA for the CDR3 is TGTGCCAGCAGCCCGGGGACTAGCGGGTCCAATGAGCAGTTCTTC. Protein sequence: CASSPGTSGSNEQFF.

Concerning this clonotype itself: It differs at one base from a far larger clone, so likely a read error. This rearrangement joins TRBV7-8 to TRBJ1-6; TRBD1 is a possible D gene (6 bases). This CDR3 has 14 amino acids. Between the trimmed V and J ends, which lost 5 bases and 14 bases, there was a span of 19 bases. Germline assignment: CDR1 SGHVS and CDR2 FQNEAQ. The CDR3 sequence: CASSRQAGFAALHF. The CDR3 DNA is TGTGCCAGCAGCCGACAGGCCGGCTTTGCGGCCCTCCACTTT. The whole variable domain, filled in from reference TRBV7-8 and TRBJ1-6, reads GAGVSQSPRYKVAKRGQDVALRCDPISGHVSLFWYQQALGQGPEFLTYFQNEAQLDKSGLPSDRFFAERPEGSVSTLKIQRTQQEDSAVYLCASSRQAGFAALHFGNGTRLTVT.

This chain uses TRBV2 with TRBJ1-2, with 7 positions matching TRBD1. J gave up 10 bases and V 7 bases, and 12 bases lay outside the gene matches. The CDR3 spans 13 residues. Germline V lookup: CDR1 SNHLY, CDR2 FYNNEI. CDR3 region: CASTSDRFGIYTF. In DNA form, the CDR3 reads TGTGCCAGCACTTCGGACAGGTTTGGGATCTACACCTTC. Supplemented by reference TRBV2 and TRBJ1-2, the full variable domain reads EPEVTQTPSHQVTQMGQEVILRCVPISNHLYFYWYRQILGQKVEFLVSFYNNEISEKSEIFDDQFSVERPDGSNFTLKIRSTKLEDSAMYFCASTSDRFGIYTFGSGTRLTVV.

At least ten counts were recorded for this clonotype. This chain links TRBV7-3 with TRBJ2-4; possible D gene TRBD2, 5 bases. Trimming left V 2 bases short and J 8 bases short, with 16 bases between. Germline V lookup: CDR1 SGHTA, CDR2 FQGTGA. This CDR3 contains 15 residues. CDR3 amino acids: CASSLGSSWGDIQYF. CDR3 DNA: TGTGCCAGCAGCTTAGGGTCCTCATGGGGAGACATTCAGTACTTC. The variable domain in full, completed from reference TRBV7-3 and TRBJ2-4, reads GAGVSQTPSNKVTEKGKYVELRCDPISGHTALYWYRQSLGQGPEFLIYFQGTGAADDSGLPNDRFFAVRPEGSVSTLKIQRTERGDSAVYLCASSLGSSWGDIQYFGAGTRLSVL.

Details on this clonotype: A far larger clone is a single base away, which makes a read error likely. The rearrangement joins TRBV3-1 to TRBJ2-5; unclear D gene. Matching the DNA end better, TRBJ2-1 makes the J call doubtful. Looked up from germline, CDR1 is LGHDT and CDR2 is YNNKEL (reference sequence). The CDR3 contains 12 residues. CDR3 sequence reads: CANSQVGLEQFF. The CDR3 bases are TGTGCCAACAGCCAAGTAGGTCTTGAGCAGTTCTTC.

This clonotype is deemed medium-sized. J is TRBJ2-1 and V is TRBV7-2; D may be TRBD2 (5 bases). Trimming shortened V by 7 bases and J by 5 bases, and 12 bases separated the two germline ends. The CDR3 has 13 residues. Germline CDR1 reads SGHTA; CDR2 reads FQGNSA. CDR3 in DNA: TGTGCCAGCACTCCCGGGGTGAACAATGAGCAGTTCTTC. Its protein is CASTPGVNNEQFF.

In this sample, this clonotype is medium-sized. The chain is built from TRBV30 and TRBJ2-1; TRBD2 aligns across 12 bases. The trim removed 2 bases at V and 5 bases at J, leaving 7 bases unmatched. The CDR3 is 16 residues long. Germline loops: CDR1 GTSNPN, CDR2 SVGIG (reference sequence). CDR3 protein: CAWSPYRLAGDNEQFF. The CDR3 nucleotides read TGTGCCTGGAGTCCTTATCGACTAGCGGGAGACAATGAGCAGTTCTTC. The variable domain in full, with the rest retrieved from reference TRBV30 and TRBJ2-1, is SQTIHQWPATLVQPVGSPLSLECTVEGTSNPNLYWYRQAAGRGLQLLFYSVGIGQISSEVPQNLSASRPQDRQFILSSKKLLLSDSGFYLCAWSPYRLAGDNEQFFGPGTRLTVL.

In regard to this clonotype: A read error likely explains this, since a far larger clone differs by one base. The chain links TRBV10-3 to TRBJ2-2; 16 bases align to TRBD2. There are 20 residues in the CDR3. Germline V lookup: CDR1 ENHRY, CDR2 SYGVKD. CDR3 residues: CASSNPQGLAGGVGSGELFF. The CDR3, as DNA: TGTGCCAGCAGTAACCCCCAGGGACTAGCGGGAGGGGTCGGTTCCGGGGAGCTGTTTTTT.

On this clonotype itself: One end of the junction does not line up with germline, which may come from a read error. V and J are TRBV28 and TRBJ2-7, with 10 bases that match TRBD1. This CDR3 contains 14 residues. Germline V CDR1 and CDR2: MDHEN, SYDVKM. CDR3 amino acids: CASGLLDRGYDQYF. For the CDR3, the DNA is TGTGCCAGCGGTTTATTGGACAGGGGGTACGATCAGTACTTC.

Sample share makes this clonotype medium-sized. The V call is TRBV20-1, the J call TRBJ2-3; perhaps D is TRBD1 or TRBD2 (5 bases each). Germline V gene data show CDR1 as DFQATT and CDR2 as SNEGSKA (reference sequence). Between the trimmed V and J ends, which lost 4 bases and 2 bases, there was a span of 16 bases. The CDR3 is 15 amino acids. CDR3 region: CSATSNPGPTDTQYF. Here the CDR3 DNA reads TGCAGTGCTACCTCTAACCCGGGACCCACAGATACGCAGTATTTT.

A word on this clonotype: This probably arose from a read error, given a far larger clone one base away. The rearrangement joins TRBV2 to TRBJ2-3; 11 positions match TRBD2. Germline assignment: CDR1 SNHLY and CDR2 FYNNEI. This CDR3 has 13 residues. CDR3 coding DNA: TGTGCCAGCACCAGACTAGCGGGGTATACGGAGTATTTT. Amino acid sequence: CASTRLAGYTEYF.